This TCR beta chain originates from a study of cytomegalovirus exposure and HLA in healthy donors. Use of 60 Vbeta and 13 Jbeta primers characterized the PCR. Measured with immunoSEQ multiplex PCR; TCRdb has only the in-frame clones, and not every one. The repertoire holds around 140,000 clones, with about 70% as singletons. This receptor was obtained from a woman between 40 and 55 years old in good health and CMV-seronegative. The sequencing sample was made of PBMCs.

The CDR3 DNA is TGTGCCAGCAGCGGGACAGGGGTGAGTGAAGCTTTCTTT. Translating gives CASSGTGVSEAFF. The chain combines TRBV2 with TRBJ1-1; 10 nucleotides match TRBD1. This CDR3 spans 13 amino acids. Germline CDR1 reads SNHLY; CDR2 reads FYNNEI. V shed 6 bases, J shed 7 bases, and the junction held 5 bases outside the gene matches.